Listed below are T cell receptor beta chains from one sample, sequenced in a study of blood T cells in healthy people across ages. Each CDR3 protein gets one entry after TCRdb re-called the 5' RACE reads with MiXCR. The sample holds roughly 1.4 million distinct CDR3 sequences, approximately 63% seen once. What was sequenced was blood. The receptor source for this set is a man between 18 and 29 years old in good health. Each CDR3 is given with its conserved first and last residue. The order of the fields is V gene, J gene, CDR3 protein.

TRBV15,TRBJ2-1,CATSKGLAGGLGYNEQFF
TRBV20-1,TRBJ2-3,CSARPGVDTQYF
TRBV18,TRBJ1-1,CASSLRHGSDTEAFF
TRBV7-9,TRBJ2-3,CASSFLTTGPLTDTQYF
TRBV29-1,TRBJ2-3,CSVAVGTDTQYF
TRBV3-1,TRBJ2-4,CASSQDQQGRIQYF
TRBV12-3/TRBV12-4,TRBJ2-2,CATLAGYTGELFF
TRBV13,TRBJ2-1,CACSPPGDTGYNEQFF
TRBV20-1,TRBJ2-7,CSARGGGRRAYEQYF
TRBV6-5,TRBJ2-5,CASSHSGWTTSNQETQYF
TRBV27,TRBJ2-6,CASKASGTTGANVLTF
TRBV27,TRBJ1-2,CASRTYYGYTF
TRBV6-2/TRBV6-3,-,CASRSIGSIPYEQYF
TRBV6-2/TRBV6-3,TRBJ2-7,CASSLPVWEQYF
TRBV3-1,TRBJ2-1,CASSQEWTVRYNEQFF
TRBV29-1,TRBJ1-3,CSVRGVTGNTIYF
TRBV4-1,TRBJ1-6,CASSPGRGNSPLHF
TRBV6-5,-,CASSYSGVGFYSAEQYF
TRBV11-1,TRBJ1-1,CASSLYRNWGEAFF
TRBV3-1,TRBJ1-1,CASSHQGGAANTEAFF
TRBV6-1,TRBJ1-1,CASSEPGGSATEAFF
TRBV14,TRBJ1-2,CASSQPGTHYGYTF
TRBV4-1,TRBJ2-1,CASSPNRGERYEQFF
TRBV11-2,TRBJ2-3,CASSRPIGKDTQYF
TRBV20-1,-,CSASSDRPHYEQYF
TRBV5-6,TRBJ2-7,CASSNDPYEQYF
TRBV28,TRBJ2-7,CASRTPTAIEQYF
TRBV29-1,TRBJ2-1,CSFRDRDNEQFF
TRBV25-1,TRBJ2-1,CASSVPGGYGEQFF
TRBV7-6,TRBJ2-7,CASSLGPQGAAEQYF
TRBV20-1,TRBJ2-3,CSASLAGATDTQYF
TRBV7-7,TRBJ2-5,CASSPSPGGYNEQYF
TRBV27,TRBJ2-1,CASSLGSTQFF
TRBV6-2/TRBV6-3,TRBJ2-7,CASTTSGGYEQYF
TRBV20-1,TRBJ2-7,CSATRTSYEQYF
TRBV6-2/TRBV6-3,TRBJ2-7,CASSYLRGGSSYEQYF
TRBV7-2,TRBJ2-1,CASAPRRHSYNEQFF
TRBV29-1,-,CSVGRERKYNEQYF
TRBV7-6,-,CASRHTTHNEQYF
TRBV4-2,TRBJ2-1,CASSQDPVSPDEQFF
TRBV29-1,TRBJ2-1,CSVGPGQVNEQFF